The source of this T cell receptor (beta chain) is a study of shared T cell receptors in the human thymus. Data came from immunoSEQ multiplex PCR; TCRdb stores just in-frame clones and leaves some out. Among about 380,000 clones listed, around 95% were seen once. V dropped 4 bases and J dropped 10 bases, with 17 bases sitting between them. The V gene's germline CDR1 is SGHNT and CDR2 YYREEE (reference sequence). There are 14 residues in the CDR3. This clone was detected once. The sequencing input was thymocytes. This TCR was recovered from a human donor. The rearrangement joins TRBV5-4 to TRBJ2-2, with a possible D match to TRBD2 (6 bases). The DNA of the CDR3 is TGTGCCAGCAGCGCGGGACTCCGCCCGGAGGAGCTGTTTTTT. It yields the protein CASSAGLRPEELFF. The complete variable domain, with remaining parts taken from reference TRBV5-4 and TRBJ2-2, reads ETGVTQSPTHLIKTRGQQVTLRCSSQSGHNTVSWYQQALGQGPQFIFQYYREEENGRGNFPPRFSGLQFPNYSSELNVNALELDDSALYLCASSAGLRPEELFFGEGSRLTVL.